This TCR beta chain emerged from a study of early T cells in non-severe SARS-CoV-2 infection. Whole-study context: Chains were not paired, and sequencing was done on bulk RNA from unsorted whole blood.

Study results and limitations: Using VDJdb, the matching emphasized anti-spike CD8 responses while missing private and CD4 specificities.

In the library, individual cDNA molecules carried attached unique molecular identifiers. TCRdb used MiXCR to reprocess the 5' RACE reads, holding one entry per CDR3 protein. Among 25,000 to 35,000 distinct CDR3 sequences listed, 3% to 4% were seen once. Germline trimming cut 4 bases from V and 5 bases from J; bases unmatched to any gene: 10. CDR3 length: 15 amino acids. Germline V gene data show CDR1 as GTSNPN and CDR2 as SVGIG (reference sequence). This clonotype has at least ten counts. Antigen specificity is unknown. The chain employs TRBV30 and TRBJ2-5, with TRBD1 matching 10 bases. Material for sequencing was whole blood. The TCR was taken from an adult who was a healthcare worker with PCR-confirmed SARS-CoV-2 infection or an uninfected control (not recorded which). DNA of the CDR3: TGTGCCTGGACTCCCGGACAGGGGGTTGAGGAGACCCAGTACTTC. Translating gives CAWTPGQGVEETQYF. Combining the CDR3 with reference TRBV30 and TRBJ2-5 gives the whole variable domain SQTIHQWPATLVQPVGSPLSLECTVEGTSNPNLYWYRQAAGRGLQLLFYSVGIGQISSEVPQNLSASRPQDRQFILSSKKLLLSDSGFYLCAWTPGQGVEETQYFGPGTRLLVL.